Listed below are T cell receptor beta chains from one sample, sequenced in a study of STAT5B mutations in CD4+ large granular lymphocyte leukemia. The method was immunoSEQ multiplex PCR; TCRdb's version includes in-frame clones alone and lacks a portion of them. The sample contains around 31,000 clones, 72% of which appear only once. The material sequenced was CD4+ T cells from blood buffy coats. The receptors shown here come from a human donor in good health. Both conserved end residues are part of each CDR3. D genes are given only for firm matches. Some rows mark clone size as missing; the rest say once, few, many or name a class of expanded clone.

j_gene: TRBJ1-2; d_gene: -; abundance: -; v_gene: TRBV5-1; CDR3nt: TGCGCCAGCTCTACCTCTAACTATGGCTACACCTTC; CDR3aa: CASSTSNYGYTF
j_gene: TRBJ2-5; d_gene: -; abundance: -; v_gene: TRBV7-2; CDR3nt: TGTGCCAGCATCCGTACAGGTTCTGGAGGGACCCAGTACTTC; CDR3aa: CASIRTGSGGTQYF
j_gene: TRBJ1-1; d_gene: TRBD1; abundance: few; v_gene: TRBV19; CDR3nt: TGTGCCACCTCTAGGACAGGGGACACTGAAGCTTTCTTT; CDR3aa: CATSRTGDTEAFF
j_gene: TRBJ2-1; d_gene: TRBD2; abundance: -; v_gene: TRBV7-2; CDR3nt: TGTGCCGGGCGGGAGACTCCGAGGGATGAGCAGTTCTTC; CDR3aa: CAGRETPRDEQFF
j_gene: TRBJ1-2; d_gene: -; abundance: -; v_gene: TRBV5-4; CDR3nt: TGTGCCAGCAGCTTGGAGTACTATGGCTACACCTTC; CDR3aa: CASSLEYYGYTF
j_gene: TRBJ2-5; d_gene: -; abundance: -; v_gene: TRBV25-1; CDR3nt: TGTGCCAGCAGCACCCACGGACATGAAGAGACCCAGTACTTC; CDR3aa: CASSTHGHEETQYF
j_gene: TRBJ1-5; d_gene: TRBD1; abundance: -; v_gene: TRBV6-6; CDR3nt: TGTGCCAGCAGTTACTCTCCTGGACAGGGAGGTCAGCCCCAGCATTTT; CDR3aa: CASSYSPGQGGQPQHF
j_gene: TRBJ1-4; d_gene: TRBD1; abundance: once; v_gene: TRBV4-3; CDR3nt: TGCGCCAGCAGCCAAGAACGGAGGGGGCCTAATGAAAAACTGTTTTTT; CDR3aa: CASSQERRGPNEKLFF
j_gene: TRBJ1-1; d_gene: TRBD1; abundance: few; v_gene: TRBV10-2; CDR3nt: TGCGCCAGCAGTGAAACAGGGGTCACTGAAGCTTTCTTT; CDR3aa: CASSETGVTEAFF
j_gene: TRBJ2-1; d_gene: TRBD2; abundance: -; v_gene: TRBV4-3; CDR3nt: TGCGCCAGCAGCCAATCTTGGGTAGCGGGGAATGAGCAGTTCTTC; CDR3aa: CASSQSWVAGNEQFF
j_gene: TRBJ1-3; d_gene: -; abundance: -; v_gene: TRBV7-9; CDR3nt: TGTGCCAGCAGCGACCAGGGTGGCTCTGGAAACACCATATATTTT; CDR3aa: CASSDQGGSGNTIYF
j_gene: TRBJ1-6; d_gene: TRBD1; abundance: -; v_gene: TRBV29-1; CDR3nt: TGCAGCACTAAGCCCCCCCTAATCTACAGGGGGCTTCATAATTCACCCCTCCACTTT; CDR3aa: CSTKPPLIYRGLHNSPLHF
j_gene: TRBJ2-7; d_gene: TRBD1; abundance: few; v_gene: TRBV10-3; CDR3nt: TGTGCCATCGGGCCGGACAGGGGGCTCTACGAGCAGTACTTC; CDR3aa: CAIGPDRGLYEQYF
j_gene: TRBJ2-5; d_gene: TRBD2; abundance: -; v_gene: TRBV7-6; CDR3nt: TGTGCCAGCAGCCTACGGACTAGCGGGGGGGCGGGCCAGTACTTC; CDR3aa: CASSLRTSGGAGQYF
j_gene: TRBJ2-1; d_gene: TRBD1; abundance: few; v_gene: TRBV2; CDR3nt: TGTGCCAGCAGGGGACAGCTGACGCAGTTCTTC; CDR3aa: CASRGQLTQFF
j_gene: TRBJ1-1; d_gene: -; abundance: few; v_gene: TRBV5-4; CDR3nt: TGTGCCAGCAGCCCCTCCCGAGGTTCATTTAAAGGGGACGCTGAAGCTTTCTTT; CDR3aa: CASSPSRGSFKGDAEAFF
j_gene: TRBJ1-1; d_gene: -; abundance: few; v_gene: TRBV9; CDR3nt: TGTGCCAGCAGCCCCAGACCCAACACTGAAGCTTTCTTT; CDR3aa: CASSPRPNTEAFF
j_gene: TRBJ1-2; d_gene: -; abundance: once; v_gene: TRBV7-2; CDR3nt: TGTGCCAGCAGCTCAACGACCCGGGACGCAATTTACTATGGCTACACCTTC; CDR3aa: CASSSTTRDAIYYGYTF
j_gene: TRBJ1-2; d_gene: -; abundance: -; v_gene: TRBV27; CDR3nt: TGTGCCAGCAGTCCCAGACGGCTTAGAGCAGTCTATGGCTACACCTTC; CDR3aa: CASSPRRLRAVYGYTF
j_gene: TRBJ2-2; d_gene: -; abundance: -; v_gene: TRBV19; CDR3nt: TGTGCCAGTAGTATTCGGCAGCCTTCCTTAACCGGGGAGCTGTTTTTT; CDR3aa: CASSIRQPSLTGELFF
j_gene: TRBJ2-3; d_gene: -; abundance: -; v_gene: TRBV11-3; CDR3nt: TGTGCCAGCAGCCTGCTCTGGGATACGCAGTATTTT; CDR3aa: CASSLLWDTQYF
j_gene: TRBJ2-7; d_gene: -; abundance: -; v_gene: TRBV4-1; CDR3nt: TGCGCCAGCAGCCAAGGGCCAGGGTCATTCACCTACGAGCAGTACTTC; CDR3aa: CASSQGPGSFTYEQYF
j_gene: TRBJ1-4; d_gene: -; abundance: -; v_gene: TRBV29-1; CDR3nt: TGCAGCGGAGCGACAGGACCGAATGAAAAACTGTTTTTT; CDR3aa: CSGATGPNEKLFF
j_gene: TRBJ2-7; d_gene: -; abundance: -; v_gene: TRBV10-3; CDR3nt: TGTGCCATCAGTGAGTTGCAGGGGGGGTCCTACGAGCAGTACTTC; CDR3aa: CAISELQGGSYEQYF
j_gene: TRBJ2-2; d_gene: -; abundance: once; v_gene: TRBV5-1; CDR3nt: TGCGCCAGCAGCTACGCGAACACCGGGGAGCTGTTTTTT; CDR3aa: CASSYANTGELFF
j_gene: TRBJ2-5; d_gene: TRBD2; abundance: -; v_gene: TRBV6-5; CDR3nt: TGTGCCAGCAGTTACTCTCCCAGCGGGGTCGAAGAGACCCAGTACTTC; CDR3aa: CASSYSPSGVEETQYF
j_gene: TRBJ1-6; d_gene: -; abundance: -; v_gene: TRBV7-2; CDR3nt: TGTGCCAGCAGAAGGAACCGGGGACGCACGAGCTCCTATAATTCACCCCTCCACTTT; CDR3aa: CASRRNRGRTSSYNSPLHF
j_gene: TRBJ2-5; d_gene: TRBD2; abundance: -; v_gene: TRBV11-2; CDR3nt: TGTGCCAGCAGCTTAGTGGGGTTGGGAGCGGGGGGGCTACAAGAGACCCAGTACTTC; CDR3aa: CASSLVGLGAGGLQETQYF
j_gene: TRBJ1-5; d_gene: -; abundance: few; v_gene: TRBV2; CDR3nt: TGTGCCAGCAGTGAGACAGGATTTTTCGTGCCCCAGCATTTT; CDR3aa: CASSETGFFVPQHF
j_gene: TRBJ1-4; d_gene: TRBD1; abundance: -; v_gene: TRBV4-3; CDR3nt: TGCGCCAGCAGCCAAACCGGGACAGGGGATGAAAAACTGTTTTTT; CDR3aa: CASSQTGTGDEKLFF
j_gene: TRBJ1-1; d_gene: TRBD1; abundance: -; v_gene: TRBV6-5; CDR3nt: TGTGCCAGCAGGCGAGACAGGGAGTTGGGTGGGGCTTTCTTT; CDR3aa: CASRRDRELGGAFF
j_gene: TRBJ1-1; d_gene: TRBD1; abundance: once; v_gene: TRBV7-2; CDR3nt: TGTGCCAGCAGCTTATACGGGACAGAGAACACTGAAGCTTTCTTT; CDR3aa: CASSLYGTENTEAFF
j_gene: TRBJ1-5; d_gene: TRBD1; abundance: -; v_gene: TRBV6-6; CDR3nt: TGTGCCAGCAGTGGACAGGGGGACGGTCAGCCCCAGCATTTT; CDR3aa: CASSGQGDGQPQHF
j_gene: TRBJ2-7; d_gene: TRBD1; abundance: once; v_gene: TRBV6-6; CDR3nt: TGTGCCAGCAGCTACGGGACAGGGGGCTCCTACGAGCAGTACTTC; CDR3aa: CASSYGTGGSYEQYF
j_gene: TRBJ1-2; d_gene: -; abundance: -; v_gene: TRBV6-6; CDR3nt: TGTGCCAGCAGTCGAGGGGACACTAACTATGGCTACACCTTC; CDR3aa: CASSRGDTNYGYTF
j_gene: TRBJ2-7; d_gene: TRBD2; abundance: -; v_gene: TRBV7-2; CDR3nt: TGTGCCAGCAGCTACGGGGGGGGCCCCTACGAGCAGTACTTC; CDR3aa: CASSYGGGPYEQYF